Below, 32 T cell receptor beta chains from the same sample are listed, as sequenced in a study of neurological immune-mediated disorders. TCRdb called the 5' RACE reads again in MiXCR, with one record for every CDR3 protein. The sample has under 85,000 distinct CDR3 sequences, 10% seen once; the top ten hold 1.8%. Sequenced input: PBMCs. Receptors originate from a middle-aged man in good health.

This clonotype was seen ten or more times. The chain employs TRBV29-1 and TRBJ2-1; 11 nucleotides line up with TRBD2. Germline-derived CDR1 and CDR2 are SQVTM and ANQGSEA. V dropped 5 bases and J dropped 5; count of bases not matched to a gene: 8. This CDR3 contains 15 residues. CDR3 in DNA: TGCAGCGTTTCCCGGACTAGCGGGTCCCACAATGAGCAGTTCTTC. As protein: CSVSRTSGSHNEQFF.

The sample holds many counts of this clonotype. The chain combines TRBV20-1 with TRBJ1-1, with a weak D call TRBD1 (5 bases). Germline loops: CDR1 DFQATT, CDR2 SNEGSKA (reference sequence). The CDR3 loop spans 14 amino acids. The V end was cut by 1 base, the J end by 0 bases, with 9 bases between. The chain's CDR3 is CSARAGALNTEAFF. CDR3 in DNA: TGCAGTGCTAGAGCTGGGGCATTGAACACTGAAGCTTTCTTT.

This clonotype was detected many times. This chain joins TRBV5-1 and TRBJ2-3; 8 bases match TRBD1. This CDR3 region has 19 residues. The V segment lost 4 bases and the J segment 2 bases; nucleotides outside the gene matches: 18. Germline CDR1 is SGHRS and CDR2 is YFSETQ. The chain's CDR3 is CASSRSTEEAGGLTDTQYF. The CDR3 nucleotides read TGCGCCAGCAGCCGTAGTACCGAAGAAGCAGGGGGCCTCACAGATACGCAGTATTTT.

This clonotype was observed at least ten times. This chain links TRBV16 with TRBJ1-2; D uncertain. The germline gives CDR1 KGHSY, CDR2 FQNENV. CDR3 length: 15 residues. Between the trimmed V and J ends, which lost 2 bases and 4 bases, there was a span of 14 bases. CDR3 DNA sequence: TGTGCCAGCAGCCAACAAAAAGTTCTAAGCTATGGCTACACCTTC. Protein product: CASSQQKVLSYGYTF.

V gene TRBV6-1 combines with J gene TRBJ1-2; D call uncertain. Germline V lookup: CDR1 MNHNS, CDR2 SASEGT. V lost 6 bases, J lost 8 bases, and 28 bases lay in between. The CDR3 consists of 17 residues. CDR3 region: CASSPREAFIRKGGYTF. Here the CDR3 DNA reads TGTGCCAGCAGCCCCCGCGAGGCTTTCATCAGGAAGGGCGGCTACACCTTC.

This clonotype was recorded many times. CDR3 residues: CASSRSSGSGANVLTF. The CDR3 bases are TGTGCCAGCAGCCGATCGTCAGGATCTGGGGCCAACGTCCTGACTTTC. The chain employs TRBV7-9 and TRBJ2-6; D is ambiguous. Trimming removed 5 bases at V and 1 base at J, with 12 bases between. CDR3 length: 16 amino acids. Germline assignment: CDR1 SEHNR and CDR2 FQNEAQ (reference sequence).

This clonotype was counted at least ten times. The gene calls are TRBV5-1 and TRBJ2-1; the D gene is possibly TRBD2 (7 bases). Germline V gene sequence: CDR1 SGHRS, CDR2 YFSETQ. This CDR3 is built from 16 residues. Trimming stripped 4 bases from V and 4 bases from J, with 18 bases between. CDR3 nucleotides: TGCGCCAGCAGCCGGGGGGAGCGGACAGATTACAATGAGCAGTTCTTC. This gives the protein CASSRGERTDYNEQFF.

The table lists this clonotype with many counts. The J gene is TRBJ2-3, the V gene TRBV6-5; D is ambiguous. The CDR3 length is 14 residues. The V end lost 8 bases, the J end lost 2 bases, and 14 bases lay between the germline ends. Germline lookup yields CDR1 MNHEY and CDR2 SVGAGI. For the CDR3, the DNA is TGTGCCAGCCGGAGCCCGCTGTCCACAGATACGCAGTATTTT. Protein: CASRSPLSTDTQYF.

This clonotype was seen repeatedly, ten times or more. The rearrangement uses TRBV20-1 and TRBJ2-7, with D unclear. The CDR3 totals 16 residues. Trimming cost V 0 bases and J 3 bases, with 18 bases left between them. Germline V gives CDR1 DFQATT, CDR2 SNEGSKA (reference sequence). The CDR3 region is CSARDHRLSIFYEQYF. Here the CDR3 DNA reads TGCAGTGCTAGAGATCATCGACTTTCGATCTTCTACGAGCAGTACTTC.

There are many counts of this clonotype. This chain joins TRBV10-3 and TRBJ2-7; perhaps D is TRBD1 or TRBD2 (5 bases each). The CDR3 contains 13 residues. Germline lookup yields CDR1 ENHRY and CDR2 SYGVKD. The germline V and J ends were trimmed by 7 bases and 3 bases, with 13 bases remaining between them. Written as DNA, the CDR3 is TGTGCCATCAATGGGGACCACCTCTACGAGCAGTACTTC. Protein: CAINGDHLYEQYF.

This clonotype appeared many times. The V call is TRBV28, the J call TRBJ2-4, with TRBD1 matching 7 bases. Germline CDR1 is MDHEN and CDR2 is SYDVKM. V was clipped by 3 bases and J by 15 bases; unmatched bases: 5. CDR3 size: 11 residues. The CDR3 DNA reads TGTGCCAGCAGTTTTGGGACAGTCGGGTACTTC. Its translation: CASSFGTVGYF.

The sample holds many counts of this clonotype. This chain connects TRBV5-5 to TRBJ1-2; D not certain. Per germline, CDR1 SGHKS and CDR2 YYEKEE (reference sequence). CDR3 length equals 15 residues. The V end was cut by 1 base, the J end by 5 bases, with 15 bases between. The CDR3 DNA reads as TGTGCCAGCAGCTTGTTTAGCGACGGACTATATGGCTACACCTTC. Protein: CASSLFSDGLYGYTF.

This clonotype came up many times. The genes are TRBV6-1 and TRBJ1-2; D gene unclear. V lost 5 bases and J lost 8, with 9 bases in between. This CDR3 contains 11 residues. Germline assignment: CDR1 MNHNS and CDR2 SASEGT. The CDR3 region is CASSLGFGYTF. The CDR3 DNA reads TGTGCCAGCAGTCTTGGCTTCGGCTACACCTTC.

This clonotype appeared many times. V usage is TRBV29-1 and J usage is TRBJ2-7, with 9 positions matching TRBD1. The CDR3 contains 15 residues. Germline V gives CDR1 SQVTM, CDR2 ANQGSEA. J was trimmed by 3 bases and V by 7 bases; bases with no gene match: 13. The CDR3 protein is CSAVQPGQGDYEQYF. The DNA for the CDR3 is TGCAGCGCTGTCCAACCGGGACAGGGAGACTACGAGCAGTACTTC.

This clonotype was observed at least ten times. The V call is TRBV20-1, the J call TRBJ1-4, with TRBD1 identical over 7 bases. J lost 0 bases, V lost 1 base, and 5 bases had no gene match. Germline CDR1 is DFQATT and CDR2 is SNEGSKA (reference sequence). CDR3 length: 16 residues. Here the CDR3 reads CSARAPDRPTNEKLFF. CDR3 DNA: TGCAGTGCTAGAGCCCCGGACAGGCCAACTAATGAAAAACTGTTTTTT.

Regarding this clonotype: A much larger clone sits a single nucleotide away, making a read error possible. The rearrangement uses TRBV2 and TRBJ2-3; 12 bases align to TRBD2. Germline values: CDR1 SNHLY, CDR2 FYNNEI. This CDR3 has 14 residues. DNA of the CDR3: TGTGCCAACAGTCCGACTAGCGGGAGTGATACGCAGTATTTT. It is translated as CANSPTSGSDTQYF.

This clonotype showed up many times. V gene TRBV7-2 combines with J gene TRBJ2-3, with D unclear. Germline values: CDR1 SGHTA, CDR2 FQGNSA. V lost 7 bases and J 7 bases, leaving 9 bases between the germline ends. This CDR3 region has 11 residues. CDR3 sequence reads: CASTSSYTQYF. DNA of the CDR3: TGTGCCAGCACCTCGTCCTATACGCAGTATTTT.

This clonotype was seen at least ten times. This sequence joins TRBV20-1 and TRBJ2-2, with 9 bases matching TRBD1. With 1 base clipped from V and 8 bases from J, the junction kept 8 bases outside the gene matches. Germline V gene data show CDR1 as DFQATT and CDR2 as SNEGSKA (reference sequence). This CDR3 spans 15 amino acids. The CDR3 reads CSARATGGPPGELFF. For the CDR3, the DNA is TGCAGTGCTAGAGCAACAGGGGGCCCCCCTGGGGAGCTGTTTTTT.

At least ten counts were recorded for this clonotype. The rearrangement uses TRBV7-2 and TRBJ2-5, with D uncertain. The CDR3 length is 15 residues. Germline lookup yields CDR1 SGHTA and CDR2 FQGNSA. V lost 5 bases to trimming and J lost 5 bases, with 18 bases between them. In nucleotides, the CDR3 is TGTGCCAGCAGCCGCCGCGGATCGCGCGAGGAGACCCAGTACTTC. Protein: CASSRRGSREETQYF.

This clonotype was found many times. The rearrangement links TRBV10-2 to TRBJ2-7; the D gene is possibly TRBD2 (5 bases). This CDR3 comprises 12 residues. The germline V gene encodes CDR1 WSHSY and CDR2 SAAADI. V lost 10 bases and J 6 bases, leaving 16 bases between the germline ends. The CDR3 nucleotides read TGCGCCACTTCAGGAGGACGGGTCGAGCAGTACTTC. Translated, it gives CATSGGRVEQYF.

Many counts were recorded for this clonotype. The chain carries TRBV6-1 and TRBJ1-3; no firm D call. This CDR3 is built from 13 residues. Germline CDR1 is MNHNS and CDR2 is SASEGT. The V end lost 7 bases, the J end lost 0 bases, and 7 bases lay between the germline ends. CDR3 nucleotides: TGTGCCAGCACGACAATCTCTGGAAACACCATATATTTT. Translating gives CASTTISGNTIYF.

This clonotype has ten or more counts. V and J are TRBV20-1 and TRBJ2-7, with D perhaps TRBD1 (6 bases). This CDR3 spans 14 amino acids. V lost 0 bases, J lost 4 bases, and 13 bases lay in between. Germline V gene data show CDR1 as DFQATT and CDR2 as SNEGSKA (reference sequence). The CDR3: CSAREAQGSYEQYF. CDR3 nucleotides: TGCAGTGCTAGAGAGGCACAGGGTTCATACGAGCAGTACTTC.

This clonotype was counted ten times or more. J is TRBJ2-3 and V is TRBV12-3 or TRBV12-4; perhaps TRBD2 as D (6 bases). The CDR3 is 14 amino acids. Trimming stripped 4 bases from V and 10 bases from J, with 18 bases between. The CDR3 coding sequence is TGTGCCAGCAGTTCTAACTGGGGGGTGGAAGCGCAGTATTTT. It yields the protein CASSSNWGVEAQYF.

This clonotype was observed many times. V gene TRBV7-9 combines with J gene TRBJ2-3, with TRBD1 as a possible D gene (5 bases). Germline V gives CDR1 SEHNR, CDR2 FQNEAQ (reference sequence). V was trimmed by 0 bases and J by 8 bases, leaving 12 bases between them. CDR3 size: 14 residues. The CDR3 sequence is CASSLAVREPTQYF. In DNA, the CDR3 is TGTGCCAGCAGCTTAGCAGTCAGGGAACCTACGCAGTATTTT.

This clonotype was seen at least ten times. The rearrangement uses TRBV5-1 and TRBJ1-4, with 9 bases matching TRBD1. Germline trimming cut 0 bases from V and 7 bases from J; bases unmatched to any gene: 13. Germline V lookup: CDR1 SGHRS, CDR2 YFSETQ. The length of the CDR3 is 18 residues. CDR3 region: CASSLGGTTGGGGEKLFF. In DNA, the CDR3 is TGCGCCAGCAGCTTGGGGGGAACTACAGGGGGCGGCGGTGAAAAACTGTTTTTT.

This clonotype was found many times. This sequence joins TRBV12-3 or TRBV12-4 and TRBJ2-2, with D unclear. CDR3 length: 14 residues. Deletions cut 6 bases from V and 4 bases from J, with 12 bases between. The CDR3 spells CASRSRMGTGELFF. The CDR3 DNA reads TGTGCCAGCAGGTCCAGGATGGGCACCGGGGAGCTGTTTTTT.

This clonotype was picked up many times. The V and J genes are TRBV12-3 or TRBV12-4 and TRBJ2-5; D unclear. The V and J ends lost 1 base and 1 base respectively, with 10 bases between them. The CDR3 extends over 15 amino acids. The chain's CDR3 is CASSLGEALQETQYF. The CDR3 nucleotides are TGTGCCAGCAGTTTAGGTGAGGCACTCCAAGAGACCCAGTACTTC.

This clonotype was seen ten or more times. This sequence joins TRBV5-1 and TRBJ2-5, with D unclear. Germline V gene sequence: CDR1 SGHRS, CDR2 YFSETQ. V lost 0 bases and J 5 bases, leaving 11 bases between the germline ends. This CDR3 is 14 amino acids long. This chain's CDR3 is CASSLVVVGETQYF. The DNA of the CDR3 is TGCGCCAGCAGCTTGGTCGTTGTGGGGGAGACCCAGTACTTC.

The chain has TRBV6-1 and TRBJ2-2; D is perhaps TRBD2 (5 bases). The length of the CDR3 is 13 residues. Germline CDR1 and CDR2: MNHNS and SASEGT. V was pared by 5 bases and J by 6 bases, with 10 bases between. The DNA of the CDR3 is TGTGCCAGCAGTATCCTAGCTTCCGGGGAGCTGTTTTTT. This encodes CASSILASGELFF.

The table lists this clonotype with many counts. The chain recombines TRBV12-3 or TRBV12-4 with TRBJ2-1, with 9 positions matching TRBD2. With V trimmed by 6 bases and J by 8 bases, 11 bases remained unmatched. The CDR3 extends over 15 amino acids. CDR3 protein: CASSNPGLAAYEQFF. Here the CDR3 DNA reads TGTGCCAGCAGCAACCCGGGACTAGCTGCGTATGAGCAGTTCTTC.

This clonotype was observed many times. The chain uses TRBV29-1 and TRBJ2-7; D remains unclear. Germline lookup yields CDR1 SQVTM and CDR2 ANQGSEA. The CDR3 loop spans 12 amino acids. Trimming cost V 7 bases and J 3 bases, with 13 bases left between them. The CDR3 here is CSGADTYYEQYF. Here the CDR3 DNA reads TGCAGCGGGGCAGACACTTACTACGAGCAGTACTTC.

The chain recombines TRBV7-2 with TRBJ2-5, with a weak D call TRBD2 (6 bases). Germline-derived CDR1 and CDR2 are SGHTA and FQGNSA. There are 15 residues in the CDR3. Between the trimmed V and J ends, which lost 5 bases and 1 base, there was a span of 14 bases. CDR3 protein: CASSPQRTIQETQYF. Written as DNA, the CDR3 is TGTGCCAGCAGCCCCCAAAGGACTATCCAAGAGACCCAGTACTTC.